This TCR beta chain was captured by sequencing in a study of T cells in Graves' hyperthyroidism and ophthalmopathy. Study background: The authors collected peripheral blood at initial diagnosis, before any treatment.

This clonotype appeared many times. No antigen is known for it. For the diagnoses, clinical symptoms, serum thyroxine and TRAb, thyroid ultrasound and orbital computed tomography were used. The CDR3 regions of TCR beta were amplified from RNA transcripts. Researchers ran a first-round RT-PCR on the TCR CDR3 using the HTBI primer set. TCRdb reanalysed the multiplex PCR reads using MiXCR and keeps one entry per CDR3 protein. The repertoire holds hundreds of thousands of distinct CDR3 sequences, with 15% to 20% as singletons. Whole-study findings and limits: A model using 13 V-J features told ophthalmopathy apart from stable hyperthyroidism. Most thyroid clonotypes expanded above 0.001 were also detected in blood.

The germline CDR1 and CDR2 sequences are KGHSH and LQKENI. After removal of 0 bases from V and 3 bases from J, the junction contained 8 bases not matched to a gene. This CDR3 is 18 amino acids long. Sample: blood. The sequence was collected from a young woman with Graves' hyperthyroidism. J is TRBJ2-6 and V is TRBV18, with 7 bases lining up with TRBD1. As DNA, the CDR3 is TGTGCCAGCTCACCACCCTCCGGGACAGCTATTGGGGCCAACGTCCTGACTTTC. This sequence encodes CASSPPSGTAIGANVLTF.